This T cell receptor beta chain comes out of a study of Ad26.COV2.S vaccination and SARS-CoV-2 variants. Study background: In the study, Ad26.COV2.S was injected intramuscularly once, or twice 56 days apart.

General study findings and limits: Those who received the vaccine showed greater spike-specific TCR breadth than those given placebo. Vaccine recipients and placebo recipients showed similar non-spike TCR breadth.

Sequencing was performed with immunoSEQ multiplex PCR; in TCRdb, only in-frame clones are kept and a portion is missing. This sample has around 300,000 clones, with 65% to 90% found just once. About this clone: Its specificity is unknown.

The V gene lost 2 bases and the J gene lost 0 bases, with 11 bases spanning the gap. This CDR3 is built from 16 residues. Germline V gene sequence: CDR1 KGHSH, CDR2 LQKENI. Treatment in this sample: about 20 received Ad26.COV2.S at low or high dose, single or two shots; about 5 received placebo; per-sample allocation not given. Sampling happened 63 days after the first vaccine or placebo injection. In Boston, an adult donor aged 18-55 years took part. The chain employs TRBV18 and TRBJ2-4, with D unresolved. The material sequenced was peripheral blood, taken in a trial of Ad26.COV2.S vaccine versus placebo. This TCR came from a person between 18 and 60 years old who received the Ad26.COV2.S COVID-19 vaccine or a placebo. CDR3 nucleotides: TGTGCCAGCTCACCAGAGACTGCTCTAGCCAAAAACATTCAGTACTTC. Amino acids: CASSPETALAKNIQYF.